The present entry profiles one T cell receptor beta chain with its context. The CDR3 is made up of 13 amino acids. Per germline, CDR1 MNHNS and CDR2 SASEGT. Trimming removed 4 bases from V and 3 bases from J, with 10 bases in between. The CDR3 regions of TCR beta were amplified from RNA transcripts. Carried out on the TCR CDR3, a first-round RT-PCR used the HTBI primer set. TCRdb redid the calling of the multiplex PCR reads with MiXCR, one entry per CDR3 protein. Among about 360,000 distinct CDR3 sequences listed, about a fifth were seen once. The entry originates in a study of T cells in Graves' hyperthyroidism and ophthalmopathy. About the research overall: Peripheral blood was obtained at initial diagnosis, preceding any treatment.

If no ophthalmopathy progression occurred within 18 months, Graves' hyperthyroidism was stable. Participants, patients aged 18 to 65, had newly diagnosed hyperthyroidism with a duration under 2 months. Pregnant or lactating patients were excluded, as were those with uncontrolled infection or other autoimmune disease. The rearrangement joins TRBV6-1 to TRBJ2-7; no clear D gene. The source of this sequence is a woman under 30 with Graves' hyperthyroidism. The source material was blood. For the CDR3, the DNA is TGTGCCAGCAGTGTAGGCAGGATCTACGAGCAGTACTTC. Translation gives CASSVGRIYEQYF.